The rows below give T cell receptor beta chains drawn from one sample of a study of T cells in Graves' hyperthyroidism and ophthalmopathy. MiXCR, applied by TCRdb to the multiplex PCR reads, yields one record per CDR3 protein. In the table there are some 740,000 distinct CDR3 sequences, about 15% of which are singletons. The source material was blood. Receptor source: a woman under 30 with Graves' hyperthyroidism. Each CDR3 is given without its conserved first and last residue.

cdr3_length,v_call,j_call,cdr3_aa
10,TRBV30,TRBJ1-4,ARSAPRRKLF
13,TRBV4-3,TRBJ1-1,ASSQDWQGGTEAF
10,TRBV29-1,TRBJ1-2,SVENSNYGYT
10,TRBV28,TRBJ1-1,ASSPSPGKAF
13,TRBV7-2,TRBJ2-1,ASRNGLAHYNEQF
13,TRBV5-4,TRBJ2-7,ASSPFREQGGEQY
14,TRBV20-1,TRBJ2-2,SASVRGHEYTGELF
12,TRBV6-1,TRBJ2-7,ASSADRGHYEQY
15,TRBV2,TRBJ2-1,ASSGHTSGTNYNEQF
13,TRBV30,TRBJ2-2,AWSMSGIHTGELF
13,TRBV12-3/TRBV12-4,TRBJ1-3,ASSLSLGNGNTIY
14,TRBV12-3/TRBV12-4,TRBJ1-2,ASTSWGSTDNYGYT
14,TRBV18,TRBJ1-2,ASSYSYRIQNYGYT
14,TRBV9,TRBJ2-1,ASSVWGGTAYNEQF
14,TRBV7-2,TRBJ2-1,ASSWGHTGIKDEQF
13,TRBV24-1,TRBJ2-1,ATSDRTTGEGEQF
11,TRBV29-1,TRBJ2-1,SVDQGAYNEQF
12,TRBV6-1,TRBJ1-3,ASSEDISGNTIY
15,TRBV18,TRBJ2-3,ASSPPGLADNTDTQY
13,TRBV20-1,TRBJ2-3,SAIGIRSSTDTQY
15,TRBV2,TRBJ2-1,ASSDPRLAGGSLEQF
13,TRBV6-2/TRBV6-3,TRBJ2-2,ASREDSSNTGELF
8,TRBV29-1,TRBJ1-1,SGFNTEAF
15,TRBV6-2/TRBV6-3,TRBJ1-6,ASSYSSRGSGNSPLH
13,TRBV11-1,TRBJ2-2,ASSPGTGRPGELF
16,TRBV5-5,TRBJ2-5,ASSLGIVGTRVFETQY
13,TRBV7-9,TRBJ1-2,ASSFPGQVPYGYT
14,TRBV6-5,TRBJ2-7,ASSYGAGTGGYEQY
12,TRBV2,TRBJ1-6,ASRTDGGGYPLH
11,TRBV27,TRBJ2-2,ASSLYVTGELF
14,TRBV6-1,TRBJ1-2,ASRHTGTGVSYGYT
18,TRBV6-2/TRBV6-3,TRBJ2-1,ASSLRHPRSFRGGYNEQF
13,TRBV9,TRBJ2-1,ASRGTSGRNDEQF
12,TRBV7-9,TRBJ2-3,ASSRDHSTDTQY
11,TRBV2,TRBJ2-5,AGTDHGKQTQY
11,TRBV20-1,TRBJ1-2,SARRQGAHGYT
14,TRBV11-1,TRBJ2-7,ASSRGLAELRYEQY
14,TRBV13,TRBJ2-1,ASSPAGGPSPNEQF
10,TRBV7-2,TRBJ2-7,ASSPDPWEQY
16,TRBV27,TRBJ2-3,ASNYTTQGLAGSDTQY
10,TRBV5-1,TRBJ2-2,ASTWGAGELF
13,TRBV18,TRBJ2-1,ASSPSGVESNEQF
14,TRBV2,TRBJ2-1,ASSGTSGSSYNEQF
16,TRBV2,TRBJ2-3,ASSDWAGFRPDTDTQY
15,TRBV6-1,TRBJ2-7,ASSPRGLTGDFYEQY
14,TRBV11-3,TRBJ2-1,ASSLERTSSYNEQF
13,TRBV11-2,TRBJ1-2,ASSFRDRGYYGYT
11,TRBV10-3,TRBJ2-1,AISRQTNNEQF
11,TRBV6-1,TRBJ2-7,ASFSSGSYEQY
14,TRBV12-3/TRBV12-4,TRBJ2-3,ASRHVASGSADTQY
13,TRBV28,TRBJ2-1,ASSLDRDLYNEQF
12,TRBV7-3,TRBJ2-7,ASRLAPGTYEQY
14,TRBV11-2,TRBJ2-7,ASSTTRIAASYEQY
17,TRBV7-3,TRBJ2-1,ASSPTGGWYPIPYDEQF
11,TRBV11-2,TRBJ2-7,ASSLAQLYEQY
18,TRBV11-2,TRBJ2-5,ASSFRTSSRDRASQETQY
11,TRBV20-1,TRBJ2-7,SARDRQGNEQY
11,TRBV7-2,TRBJ2-1,ASSVNTYNEQF
14,TRBV20-1,TRBJ2-5,SASSSGLREGETQY
12,TRBV7-2,TRBJ2-4,ASSLGQGASIQY